Presented here are 21 T cell receptor beta chains from one specimen sequenced in a study of cytotoxic CD8 clonotypes in ibrutinib-treated CLL. Libraries were prepared by immunoSEQ multiplex PCR; TCRdb keeps only in-frame clonotypes and omits some of them. The sample shows 150,000 to 250,000 clones, over 55% of them seen only once. The sequenced sample was PBMCs, obtained after 24 months of ibrutinib treatment. These receptors originate from a human donor with chronic lymphocytic leukemia.

This clone was observed a single time. The chain couples TRBV2 to TRBJ2-7, with TRBD1 matching 9 bases. Per germline, CDR1 SNHLY and CDR2 FYNNEI. This CDR3 has 16 residues. V trimming: 4 bases; J trimming: 5 bases; junction bases outside the gene matches: 12. The CDR3 nucleotides read TGTGCCAGCAGTGGCCCCGGGACAGGGACGTGGCACGAGCAGTACTTC. The encoded protein is CASSGPGTGTWHEQYF.

As regards this clone: One end of the junction fails to match germline, which may point to a read error. The V and J genes are TRBV7-7 and TRBJ2-3; the D is unclear. Germline-derived CDR1 and CDR2 are SSHAT and FNYEAQ (reference sequence). This CDR3 is 13 amino acids long. In nucleotides, the CDR3 is TGTGCTAGCAGCTACGGGTTTTCAGATACGCAGTATTTT. Translated, it gives CASSYGFSDTQYF.

This clone turned up a few times. This chain uses TRBV5-1 with TRBJ2-5; D unresolved. V gave up 1 base and J gave up 3 bases, with 7 bases separating them. The V gene's germline CDR1 is SGHRS and CDR2 YFSETQ. This CDR3 has 13 residues. The CDR3 sequence: CASSLLAEETQYF. The CDR3 bases are TGCGCCAGCAGCTTGTTAGCAGAAGAGACCCAGTACTTC.

This rearrangement joins TRBV14 to TRBJ2-1; 11 nucleotides line up with TRBD2. CDR3 length: 18 amino acids. Germline assignment: CDR1 SGHDN and CDR2 FVKESK. Trimming cost V 4 bases and J 3 bases; bases outside gene matches: 11. CDR3 nucleotides: TGTGCCAGCAGCCTGAGGCTCGGGACTAGCGGACTCTACAATGAGCAGTTCTTC. Protein: CASSLRLGTSGLYNEQFF. The full variable domain, completed using reference TRBV14 and TRBJ2-1, is EAGVTQFPSHSVIEKGQTVTLRCDPISGHDNLYWYRRVMGKEIKFLLHFVKESKQDESGMPNNRFLAERTGGTYSTLKVQPAELEDSGVYFCASSLRLGTSGLYNEQFFGPGTRLTVL.

The rearrangement links TRBV18 to TRBJ2-7; perhaps TRBD1 as D (6 bases). V gave up 4 bases and J gave up 3 bases, with 16 bases separating them. Germline V gene data show CDR1 as KGHSH and CDR2 as LQKENI. The length of the CDR3 is 15 residues. The CDR3, as DNA: TGTGCCAGCTCACAATACGAGGACAGTAGCTACGAGCAGTACTTC. Its protein is CASSQYEDSSYEQYF. Filled out from reference TRBV18 and TRBJ2-7, the complete variable domain reads NAGVMQNPRHLVRRRGQEARLRCSPMKGHSHVYWYRQLPEEGLKFMVYLQKENIIDESGMPKERFSAEFPKEGPSILRIQQVVRGDSAAYFCASSQYEDSSYEQYFGPGTRLTVT.

The CDR3 DNA reads TGTGCCAGCAGCAGAGGAACATTACTTCGGGCCTACGAGCAGTACTTC. Amino acid sequence: CASSRGTLLRAYEQYF. The chain combines TRBV9 with TRBJ2-7; D is ambiguous. Germline CDR1 reads SGDLS; CDR2 reads YYNGEE. CDR3 length equals 16 residues. V was cut by 4 bases and J by 2 bases, with 19 bases left in between.

The chain combines TRBV30 with TRBJ1-1; TRBD1 aligns across 8 bases. Germline-derived CDR1 and CDR2 are GTSNPN and SVGIG (reference sequence). V was clipped by 5 bases and J by 6 bases; unmatched bases: 5. This CDR3 region has 12 residues. The CDR3 nucleotides read TGTGCCTGGGACAGGGGAAGAGCTGAAGCTTTCTTT. The encoded protein is CAWDRGRAEAFF.

The gene calls are TRBV15 and TRBJ2-2, with 10 bases identical to TRBD2. Germline CDR1 reads LNHNV; CDR2 reads YYDKDF (reference sequence). J lost 1 base, V lost 3 bases, and 2 bases had no gene match. The CDR3 runs 16 residues. The CDR3 sequence: CATSSRTSGNTGELFF. The DNA for the CDR3 is TGTGCCACCAGCAGCAGGACTAGCGGGAACACCGGGGAGCTGTTTTTT.

This CDR3 is CASSLGLAGGLEQYF. Here the CDR3 DNA reads TGTGCCAGCAGCTTAGGACTAGCGGGAGGGCTTGAGCAGTACTTC. The chain combines TRBV5-4 with TRBJ2-7; TRBD2 agrees at 15 bases. Germline V lookup: CDR1 SGHNT, CDR2 YYREEE (reference sequence). Trimming took 2 bases from V and 7 from J; bases not matched to a gene: 4. The CDR3 is made up of 15 amino acids.

This clone appeared a few times. This chain uses TRBV2 with TRBJ1-5; tentative D call: TRBD1 (6 bases). The CDR3 totals 14 residues. Germline assignment: CDR1 SNHLY and CDR2 FYNNEI. Trimming pared 6 bases from V and 2 bases from J, leaving 11 bases between. The CDR3 spells CASSRGAGNQPQHF. CDR3 nucleotides: TGTGCCAGCAGCCGGGGGGCCGGCAATCAGCCCCAGCATTTT.

A few counts support this clone. The chain recombines TRBV7-2 with TRBJ2-1; TRBD1 agrees at 8 bases. The CDR3 is 16 amino acids. V was clipped by 6 bases and J by 4 bases; unmatched bases: 11. Germline assignment: CDR1 SGHTA and CDR2 FQGNSA. CDR3 in amino acids: CASSPKRGQGYNEQFF. The CDR3 DNA reads TGTGCCAGCAGTCCTAAGCGTGGACAGGGATACAATGAGCAGTTCTTC. Using reference TRBV7-2 and TRBJ2-1 for the parts outside the CDR3, the full variable domain is GAGVSQSPSNKVTEKGKDVELRCDPISGHTALYWYRQSLGQGLEFLIYFQGNSAPDKSGLPSDRFSAERTGGSVSTLTIQRTQQEDSAVYLCASSPKRGQGYNEQFFGPGTRLTVL.

This clone showed up just once. V is TRBV9 and J is TRBJ2-7; the match to TRBD1 covers 7 bases. V was clipped by 2 bases and J by 4 bases; unmatched bases: 12. This CDR3 contains 16 residues. From germline, CDR1 is SGDLS and CDR2 YYNGEE. DNA of the CDR3: TGTGCCAGCAGCGTGACAGGGTCCCCGGCGGCGTACGAGCAGTACTTC. It yields the protein CASSVTGSPAAYEQYF.

The gene calls are TRBV30 and TRBJ1-4; D gene unclear. The CDR3 extends over 12 amino acids. Between the trimmed V and J ends, which lost 6 bases and 6 bases, there was a span of 11 bases. The V gene's germline CDR1 is GTSNPN and CDR2 SVGIG (reference sequence). The CDR3 sequence is CACVGRDEKLFF. The DNA for the CDR3 is TGTGCCTGTGTTGGGAGGGATGAAAAACTGTTTTTT.

The chain uses TRBV5-6 and TRBJ2-2; 15 nucleotides match TRBD2. Looked up from germline, CDR1 is SGHDT and CDR2 is YYEEEE. The CDR3 is made up of 17 amino acids. J gave up 4 bases and V 4 bases, and 5 bases lay outside the gene matches. The CDR3 DNA is TGTGCCAGCAGCCAGCCGGGACTAGCGGGGGGCACCGGGGAGCTGTTTTTT. Its translation is CASSQPGLAGGTGELFF.

The V and J genes are TRBV28 and TRBJ2-5, with D perhaps assigned TRBD1 or TRBD2 (5 bases each). The CDR3 spans 16 residues. The V gene lost 6 bases and the J gene lost 3 bases, with 20 bases spanning the gap. CDR1 MDHEN and CDR2 SYDVKM come from the germline V gene. The CDR3 nucleotides read TGTGCCAGCAGGAAACTTCTAGGGACGGCAAAAGAGACCCAGTACTTC. Translation gives CASRKLLGTAKETQYF. Together with reference TRBV28 and TRBJ2-5, the CDR3 gives the full variable domain: DVKVTQSSRYLVKRTGEKVFLECVQDMDHENMFWYRQDPGLGLRLIYFSYDVKMKEKGDIPEGYSVSREKKERFSLILESASTNQTSMYLCASRKLLGTAKETQYFGPGTRLLVL.

This sequence joins TRBV5-1 and TRBJ2-2; a weak D match, TRBD1 (6 bases). CDR3 length equals 16 residues. Trimming shortened V by 0 bases and J by 3 bases, and 12 bases separated the two germline ends. The germline V gene encodes CDR1 SGHRS and CDR2 YFSETQ. CDR3 residues: CASSLGQGLDTGELFF. CDR3 sequence (DNA): TGCGCCAGCAGCTTGGGGCAGGGGCTCGACACCGGGGAGCTGTTTTTT.

The J gene is TRBJ2-2, the V gene TRBV5-1, with 10 bases identical to TRBD2. The trim removed 0 bases at V and 6 bases at J, leaving 8 bases unmatched. Germline V gene data show CDR1 as SGHRS and CDR2 as YFSETQ. This CDR3 has 17 amino acids. The CDR3 region is CASSLGLAGEMAGELFF. CDR3 nucleotides: TGCGCCAGCAGCTTGGGGCTAGCGGGAGAAATGGCCGGGGAGCTGTTTTTT. Using reference TRBV5-1 and TRBJ2-2 for the parts outside the CDR3, the full variable domain is KAGVTQTPRYLIKTRGQQVTLSCSPISGHRSVSWYQQTPGQGLQFLFEYFSETQRNKGNFPGRFSGRQFSNSRSEMNVSTLELGDSALYLCASSLGLAGEMAGELFFGEGSRLTVL.

The chain combines TRBV6-5 with TRBJ2-2, with 8 bases identical to TRBD1. Germline trimming cut 6 bases from V and 7 bases from J; bases unmatched to any gene: 10. The germline gives CDR1 MNHEY, CDR2 SVGAGI. The CDR3 is 15 amino acids. The DNA of the CDR3 is TGTGCCAGCAGATCGGACAGGGCCGGCAGCGGGGAGCTGTTTTTT. Residues: CASRSDRAGSGELFF.

V is TRBV9 and J is TRBJ2-7; 9 bases align to TRBD2. The V segment lost 4 bases and the J segment 2 bases; nucleotides outside the gene matches: 1. This CDR3 contains 13 residues. Germline CDR1 is SGDLS and CDR2 is YYNGEE. CDR3: CASSPSGAYEQYF. The CDR3 bases are TGTGCCAGCAGCCCTAGCGGGGCCTACGAGCAGTACTTC.

This chain links TRBV7-2 with TRBJ2-2; 8 bases are shared with TRBD2. The germline gives CDR1 SGHTA, CDR2 FQGNSA. The CDR3 has 14 residues. V was clipped by 11 bases and J by 3 bases; unmatched bases: 8. This CDR3 is CASEAGVHTGELFF. As DNA, the CDR3 is TGTGCCTCCGAAGCGGGAGTACACACCGGGGAGCTGTTTTTT.

V and J are TRBV9 and TRBJ1-5; D remains ambiguous. This CDR3 has 15 amino acids. Germline V gene sequence: CDR1 SGDLS, CDR2 YYNGEE. V was pared by 0 bases and J by 1 base, with 8 bases between. The CDR3: CASSVGQSSNQPQHF. The CDR3, as DNA: TGTGCCAGCAGCGTAGGCCAGTCCAGCAATCAGCCCCAGCATTTT.